The 21 T cell receptor beta chains presented below share a single source sample, sequenced in a study of cytomegalovirus exposure and HLA in healthy donors. 60 Vbeta and 13 Jbeta primers were used in PCR. Here immunoSEQ multiplex PCR was the method, and the copy in TCRdb shows in-frame clones only, minus some. The top ten hold roughly 2.3% of the sample, which has about 84,000 clones, approximately 90% seen once. The sample consisted of PBMCs. The source of these receptors is a man aged 18 to 30 in good health and CMV-seronegative.

Turning to this clone: Other nucleotide sequences in the sample specify the same CDR3. The genes are TRBV7-3 and TRBJ2-6; D might be TRBD1 (6 bases). This CDR3 has 16 amino acids. The ends were cut back, 5 bases at V and 2 bases at J, with 13 bases in the middle. Germline V CDR1 and CDR2: SGHTA, FQGTGA. CDR3 in amino acids: CASSQRGTTGANVLTF. The CDR3 coding sequence is TGTGCCAGCAGCCAAAGGGGGACAACTGGGGCCAACGTCCTGACTTTC.

The chain carries TRBV18 and TRBJ2-4; 7 bases line up with TRBD2. The junction had 10 bases not matched to a gene; V was cut back by 5 bases and J by 6 bases. The V gene's germline CDR1 is KGHSH and CDR2 LQKENI. CDR3 size: 15 residues. The CDR3 sequence: CASSVRRGEGNIQYF. The CDR3 region has the DNA TGTGCCAGCTCAGTCCGTCGGGGGGAAGGAAACATTCAGTACTTC.

The rearrangement joins TRBV7-6 to TRBJ2-1; TRBD2 matches 7 bases. This CDR3 has 19 amino acids. Germline loops: CDR1 SGHVS, CDR2 FNYEAQ. Trimming took 0 bases from V and 0 from J; bases not matched to a gene: 11. The CDR3 reads CASSLATSYPPSSYNEQFF. The CDR3, as DNA: TGTGCCAGCAGCTTAGCGACTAGCTACCCACCGAGCTCCTACAATGAGCAGTTCTTC. The variable domain in full, completed from reference TRBV7-6 and TRBJ2-1, reads GAGVSQSPRYKVTKRGQDVALRCDPISGHVSLYWYRQALGQGPEFLTYFNYEAQQDKSGLPNDRFSAERPEGSISTLTIQRTEQRDSAMYRCASSLATSYPPSSYNEQFFGPGTRLTVL.

The gene calls are TRBV28 and TRBJ2-7; 10 bases align to TRBD1. In germline, CDR1 is MDHEN, CDR2 SYDVKM. Germline trimming cut 11 bases from V and 6 bases from J; bases unmatched to any gene: 10. The CDR3 is 13 amino acids. CDR3 DNA: TGTGCCGCGAGGGGGACAGGGGCGGCCGAGCAGTACTTC. It yields the protein CAARGTGAAEQYF.

The chain combines TRBV27 with TRBJ1-1; TRBD1 is a possible D gene (6 bases). Germline lookup yields CDR1 MNHEY and CDR2 SMNVEV (reference sequence). This CDR3 spans 14 amino acids. Trimming left V 4 bases short and J 3 bases short, with 12 bases between. The CDR3: CASSSSTGYTEAFF. The CDR3 DNA sequence: TGTGCCAGCAGTTCTTCAACAGGGTACACTGAAGCTTTCTTT.

Written as DNA, the CDR3 is TGTGCCAGCAGTAGGGACAGGGTTGGTGGCTACACCTTC. This translates into CASSRDRVGGYTF. This chain uses TRBV28 with TRBJ1-2; TRBD1 matches 9 bases. The ends lost 5 bases at V and 7 bases at J; junction bases unmatched: 5. CDR3 length: 13 residues. CDR1 and CDR2 (germline): MDHEN, SYDVKM.

This chain links TRBV15 with TRBJ2-7, with D unclear. This CDR3 has 14 amino acids. V shed 1 base and J shed 3 bases, with 10 bases lying between them. Germline CDR1 reads LNHNV; CDR2 reads YYDKDF (reference sequence). In DNA, the CDR3 is TGTGCCACCAGCAGAGGCATTGAACTCTACGAGCAGTACTTC. This encodes CATSRGIELYEQYF.

The rearrangement joins TRBV2 to TRBJ2-1; 8 bases align to TRBD1. CDR3 size: 15 residues. CDR1 and CDR2 (germline): SNHLY, FYNNEI. The ends lost 5 bases at V and 5 bases at J; junction bases unmatched: 8. The CDR3 loop is CASSLGTGWDNEQFF. CDR3 bases: TGTGCCAGCAGTCTTGGGACAGGCTGGGACAATGAGCAGTTCTTC. The complete variable domain, with remaining parts taken from reference TRBV2 and TRBJ2-1, reads EPEVTQTPSHQVTQMGQEVILRCVPISNHLYFYWYRQILGQKVEFLVSFYNNEISEKSEIFDDQFSVERPDGSNFTLKIRSTKLEDSAMYFCASSLGTGWDNEQFFGPGTRLTVL.

V usage is TRBV7-6 and J usage is TRBJ1-1; TRBD1 might be the D (5 bases). The length of the CDR3 is 13 residues. The germline V gene encodes CDR1 SGHVS and CDR2 FNYEAQ. Between the trimmed V and J ends, which lost 2 bases and 5 bases, there was a span of 9 bases. DNA for the CDR3: TGTGCCAGCAGCTTATCAGGGAAAACTGAAGCTTTCTTT. It encodes CASSLSGKTEAFF.

This sequence joins TRBV6-6 and TRBJ2-3, with TRBD2 matching 12 bases. The germline gives CDR1 MNHNY, CDR2 SVGAGI (reference sequence). V dropped 5 bases and J dropped 8; count of bases not matched to a gene: 5. The CDR3 is 14 amino acids. The DNA for the CDR3 is TGTGCCAGCAGTCTAGCGGGAGGGCCGAGTACGCAGTATTTT. Encoded protein: CASSLAGGPSTQYF.

The CDR3 DNA follows: TGCGCCAGCAGTTTCACGGACAGGGATGAAGCTTTCTTT. Translated: CASSFTDRDEAFF. This chain links TRBV5-1 with TRBJ1-1, with 8 positions matching TRBD1. Germline V gene lookup returns CDR1 SGHRS and CDR2 YFSETQ. With 5 bases clipped from V and 7 bases from J, the junction kept 7 bases outside the gene matches. This CDR3 has 13 residues.

This clone was observed a single time. The chain couples TRBV6-1 to TRBJ2-7; possibly TRBD1 for D (6 bases). In germline, CDR1 is MNHNS, CDR2 SASEGT. Trimming removed 1 base at V and 7 bases at J, with 14 bases between. The CDR3 extends over 14 amino acids. CDR3 amino acids: CASSEVVGDREQYF. The CDR3 bases are TGTGCCAGCAGTGAAGTAGTGGGCGACAGGGAGCAGTACTTC.

The J gene is TRBJ2-7, the V gene TRBV19; D is possibly TRBD2 (5 bases). The germline gives CDR1 LNHDA, CDR2 SQIVND (reference sequence). The CDR3 length is 15 residues. Trimming left V 3 bases short and J 2 bases short, with 14 bases between. DNA of the CDR3: TGTGCCAGTAGTATCCTCGGAGAGGGAGCCTACGAGCAGTACTTC. Translated, it gives CASSILGEGAYEQYF.

The chain combines TRBV4-3 with TRBJ2-6; weak D call: TRBD1 (7 bases). The germline gives CDR1 LGHNA, CDR2 YSLEER. The CDR3 loop spans 18 amino acids. The V and J ends lost 4 bases and 4 bases respectively, with 20 bases between them. For the CDR3, the DNA is TGCGCCAGCAGCCCGCAGGGGGGAAGTGGATACGGGGCCAACGTCCTGACTTTC. It specifies CASSPQGGSGYGANVLTF.

The gene calls are TRBV11-2 and TRBJ2-5; 15 nucleotides line up with TRBD2. The CDR3 length is 17 residues. J was trimmed by 5 bases and V by 4 bases; bases with no gene match: 8. Germline V gene sequence: CDR1 SGHAT, CDR2 FQNNGV. The CDR3 DNA reads TGTGCCAGCAGCTCCGGACTAGCGGGAGGGCCTTGGGAGACCCAGTACTTC. It translates to CASSSGLAGGPWETQYF.

This chain connects TRBV4-1 to TRBJ1-6; TRBD1 matches at 7 bases. V gave up 6 bases and J gave up 4 bases; unmatched junction bases: 6. The germline V gene encodes CDR1 MGHRA and CDR2 YSYEKL. The CDR3 has 15 amino acids. The CDR3 loop is CASRSLGQYNSPLHF. CDR3 sequence (DNA): TGCGCCAGCAGGTCTTTGGGACAGTATAATTCACCCCTCCACTTT.

V is TRBV5-4 and J is TRBJ2-2; D gene uncertain. This CDR3 spans 13 amino acids. Trimming shortened V by 4 bases and J by 6 bases, and 10 bases separated the two germline ends. Germline CDR1 SGHNT, CDR2 YYREEE (reference sequence). As DNA, the CDR3 is TGTGCCAGCAGCCTGACACAAGCCGGGGAGCTGTTTTTT. It encodes CASSLTQAGELFF. Looking up the rest from reference TRBV5-4 and TRBJ2-2 gives the full variable domain: ETGVTQSPTHLIKTRGQQVTLRCSSQSGHNTVSWYQQALGQGPQFIFQYYREEENGRGNFPPRFSGLQFPNYSSELNVNALELDDSALYLCASSLTQAGELFFGEGSRLTVL.

The count of this clone is one. The V and J genes are TRBV6-4 and TRBJ1-1; 9 bases are a match to TRBD1. Germline CDR1 and CDR2: MRHNA and SNTAGT. This CDR3 contains 13 residues. The trim removed 7 bases at V and 3 bases at J, leaving 3 bases unmatched. Here the CDR3 reads CASTRTGDTEAFF. As DNA, the CDR3 is TGTGCCAGCACCCGGACAGGGGACACTGAAGCTTTCTTT.

The chain carries TRBV7-9 and TRBJ2-4; the match to TRBD2 covers 13 bases. Trimming cost V 3 bases and J 9 bases; bases outside gene matches: 8. Germline V gene lookup returns CDR1 SEHNR and CDR2 FQNEAQ (reference sequence). The CDR3 covers 16 residues. CDR3 amino acids: CASSFTSGRAHSIQYF. The CDR3 region has the DNA TGTGCCAGCAGCTTCACTAGCGGGAGGGCCCATAGCATTCAGTACTTC.

The gene calls are TRBV4-3 and TRBJ2-7; D perhaps matches TRBD1 (5 bases). The CDR3 has 13 amino acids. Trimming took 3 bases from V and 2 from J, leaving 8 bases between them. The germline V gene encodes CDR1 LGHNA and CDR2 YSLEER. The CDR3 is CASSHGAAYEQYF. In nucleotides, the CDR3 is TGCGCCAGCAGCCATGGGGCGGCCTACGAGCAGTACTTC.

J is TRBJ2-1 and V is TRBV7-9; D unresolved. Germline CDR1 and CDR2: SEHNR and FQNEAQ (reference sequence). This CDR3 region has 12 residues. Trimming cost V 4 bases and J 6 bases, with 7 bases left between them. The CDR3 DNA sequence: TGTGCCAGCAGCTCCACTCGCAATGAGCAGTTCTTC. This gives the protein CASSSTRNEQFF.